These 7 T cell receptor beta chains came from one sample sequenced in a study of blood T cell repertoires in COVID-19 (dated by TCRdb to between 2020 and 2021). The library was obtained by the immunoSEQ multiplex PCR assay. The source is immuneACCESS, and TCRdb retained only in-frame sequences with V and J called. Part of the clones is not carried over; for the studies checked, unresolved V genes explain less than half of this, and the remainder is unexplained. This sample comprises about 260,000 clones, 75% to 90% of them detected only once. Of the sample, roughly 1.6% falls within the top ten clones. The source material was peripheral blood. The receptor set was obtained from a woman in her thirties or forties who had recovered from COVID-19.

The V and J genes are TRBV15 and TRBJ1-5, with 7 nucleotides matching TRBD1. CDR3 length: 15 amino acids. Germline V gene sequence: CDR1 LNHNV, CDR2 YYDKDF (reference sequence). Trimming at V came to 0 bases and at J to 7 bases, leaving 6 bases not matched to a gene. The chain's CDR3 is CATSRDKGASQPQHF. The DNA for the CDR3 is TGTGCCACCAGCAGAGATAAGGGGGCCAGCCAGCCCCAGCATTTT. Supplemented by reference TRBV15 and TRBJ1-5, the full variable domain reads DAMVIQNPRYQVTQFGKPVTLSCSQTLNHNVMYWYQQKSSQAPKLLFHYYDKDFNNEADTPDNFQSRRPNTSFCFLDIRSPGLGDTAMYLCATSRDKGASQPQHFGDGTRLSIL.

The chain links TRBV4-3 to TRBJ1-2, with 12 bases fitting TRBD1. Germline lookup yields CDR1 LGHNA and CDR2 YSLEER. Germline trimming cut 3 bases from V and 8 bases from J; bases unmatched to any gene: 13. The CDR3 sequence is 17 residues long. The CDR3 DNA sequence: TGCGCCAGCAGCCAGGCCGGTCAGGGACAGGGGGCGGGAGGCTACACCTTC. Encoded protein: CASSQAGQGQGAGGYTF.

CDR3 nucleotides: TGTGCCAGCAGCTTCTTACAGGGCTATGGCTACACCTTC. The encoded protein is CASSFLQGYGYTF. The chain couples TRBV5-5 to TRBJ1-2; perhaps TRBD1 as D (6 bases). Trimming stripped 2 bases from V and 4 bases from J, with 9 bases between. The CDR3 has 13 residues. Germline values: CDR1 SGHKS, CDR2 YYEKEE (reference sequence).

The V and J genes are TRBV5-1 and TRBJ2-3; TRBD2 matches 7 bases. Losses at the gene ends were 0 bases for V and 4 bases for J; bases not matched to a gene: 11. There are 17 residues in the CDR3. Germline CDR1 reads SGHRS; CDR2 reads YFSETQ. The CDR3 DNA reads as TGCGCCAGCAGCTTGGTGTTGGGGAGTAGCGGGTCAGATACGCAGTATTTT. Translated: CASSLVLGSSGSDTQYF. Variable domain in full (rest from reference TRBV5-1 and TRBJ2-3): KAGVTQTPRYLIKTRGQQVTLSCSPISGHRSVSWYQQTPGQGLQFLFEYFSETQRNKGNFPGRFSGRQFSNSRSEMNVSTLELGDSALYLCASSLVLGSSGSDTQYFGPGTRLTVL.

CDR3 sequence (DNA): TGTGCCAGCAGCGTAGACGGCAGGGCCTACAATGAGCAGTTCTTC. The encoded protein is CASSVDGRAYNEQFF. The chain is built from TRBV9 and TRBJ2-1, with a weak D call TRBD1 (5 bases). The CDR3 sequence is 15 residues long. Germline values: CDR1 SGDLS, CDR2 YYNGEE. The V end lost 0 bases, the J end lost 2 bases, and 9 bases lay between the germline ends.

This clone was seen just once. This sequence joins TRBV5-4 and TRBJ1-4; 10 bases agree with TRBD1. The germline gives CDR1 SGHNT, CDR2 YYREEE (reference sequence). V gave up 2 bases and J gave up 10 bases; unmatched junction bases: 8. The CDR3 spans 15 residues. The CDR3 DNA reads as TGTGCCAGCAGCTTAACCGGGACAGGGGTGGGAAAACTGTTTTTT. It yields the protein CASSLTGTGVGKLFF. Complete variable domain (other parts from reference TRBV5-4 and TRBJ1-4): ETGVTQSPTHLIKTRGQQVTLRCSSQSGHNTVSWYQQALGQGPQFIFQYYREEENGRGNFPPRFSGLQFPNYSSELNVNALELDDSALYLCASSLTGTGVGKLFFGSGTQLSVL.

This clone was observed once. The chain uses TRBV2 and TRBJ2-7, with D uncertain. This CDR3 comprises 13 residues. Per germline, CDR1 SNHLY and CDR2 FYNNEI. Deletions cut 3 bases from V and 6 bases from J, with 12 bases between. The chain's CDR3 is CASSDTFYGEQYF. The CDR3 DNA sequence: TGTGCCAGCAGTGATACTTTTTACGGCGAGCAGTACTTC.